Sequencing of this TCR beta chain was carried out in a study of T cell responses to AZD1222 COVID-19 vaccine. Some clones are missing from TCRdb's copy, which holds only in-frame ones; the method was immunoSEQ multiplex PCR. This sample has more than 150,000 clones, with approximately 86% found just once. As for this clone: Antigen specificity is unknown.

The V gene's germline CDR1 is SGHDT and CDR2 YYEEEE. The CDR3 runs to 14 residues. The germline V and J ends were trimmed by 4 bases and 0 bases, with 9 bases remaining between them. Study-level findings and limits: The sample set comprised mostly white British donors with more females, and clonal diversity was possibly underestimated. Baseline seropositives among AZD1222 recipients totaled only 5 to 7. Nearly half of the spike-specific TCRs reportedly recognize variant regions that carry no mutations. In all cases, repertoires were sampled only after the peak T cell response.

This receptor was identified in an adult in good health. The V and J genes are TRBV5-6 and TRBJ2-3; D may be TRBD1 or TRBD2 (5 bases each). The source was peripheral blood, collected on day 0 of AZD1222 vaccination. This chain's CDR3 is CASSLGASTDTQYF. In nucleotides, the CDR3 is TGTGCCAGCAGCCTCGGGGCTAGCACAGATACGCAGTATTTT.